This is a list of T cell receptor beta chains from one sample in a study of tumor T cells in aggressive B-cell lymphoma. This table comes from immunoSEQ multiplex PCR, and its TCRdb copy is limited to in-frame clones, with some not included. The sample lists roughly 2,800 clones; more than 70% were seen once. The sequenced sample consisted of tumor tissue. These receptors came from an adult with diffuse large B cell lymphoma. Each CDR3 is given with its conserved first and last residue. The order of the fields is J gene, D gene, V gene, clone size, CDR3 protein, CDR3 DNA. A D gene is named only where the DNA matches it firmly. Some rows have no size entry. The others give once, few or many, or a class for an expanded clone.

J gene: TRBJ2-3; D gene: .; V gene: TRBV2; clone size: once; CDR3 protein: CASRRDFDTDTQYF; CDR3 DNA: TGTGCCAGCAGACGCGACTTCGACACAGATACGCAGTATTTT
J gene: TRBJ2-1; D gene: .; V gene: TRBV30; clone size: .; CDR3 protein: CAWSPGTREQFF; CDR3 DNA: TGTGCCTGGAGTCCAGGGACTCGTGAGCAGTTCTTC
J gene: TRBJ2-1; D gene: .; V gene: TRBV28; clone size: .; CDR3 protein: CASSPPGTIKNEQFF; CDR3 DNA: TGTGCCAGCAGCCCGCCCGGGACAATAAAGAATGAGCAGTTCTTC
J gene: TRBJ1-1; D gene: .; V gene: TRBV5-1; clone size: .; CDR3 protein: CASSLQSGGSEAFF; CDR3 DNA: TGCGCCAGCAGCTTGCAATCCGGAGGGTCCGAAGCTTTCTTT
J gene: TRBJ1-2; D gene: .; V gene: TRBV5-1; clone size: .; CDR3 protein: CASSLEGALSGYTF; CDR3 DNA: TGCGCCAGCAGCTTGGAAGGGGCGCTTAGTGGCTACACCTTC
J gene: TRBJ1-4; D gene: TRBD1; V gene: TRBV18; clone size: .; CDR3 protein: CASSRDRVTVATNEKLFF; CDR3 DNA: TGTGCCAGCTCACGGGACAGAGTCACTGTTGCAACTAATGAAAAACTGTTTTTT
J gene: TRBJ1-1; D gene: TRBD1; V gene: TRBV29-1; clone size: few; CDR3 protein: CSAGGQGYTEAFF; CDR3 DNA: TGCAGCGCCGGGGGACAGGGGTACACTGAAGCTTTCTTT
J gene: TRBJ2-1; D gene: .; V gene: TRBV30; clone size: .; CDR3 protein: CAWNLLAGEQFF; CDR3 DNA: TGTGCCTGGAACCTACTAGCAGGAGAGCAGTTCTTC
J gene: TRBJ1-1; D gene: .; V gene: TRBV7-8; clone size: .; CDR3 protein: CASSLAGANTEAFF; CDR3 DNA: TGTGCCAGCAGCTTAGCGGGGGCCAACACTGAAGCTTTCTTT
J gene: TRBJ1-1; D gene: TRBD1; V gene: TRBV25-1; clone size: .; CDR3 protein: CASSATGISTEAFF; CDR3 DNA: TGTGCCAGCAGTGCGACAGGGATTTCCACTGAAGCTTTCTTT
J gene: TRBJ1-3; D gene: .; V gene: TRBV30; clone size: .; CDR3 protein: CAWSLNTIYF; CDR3 DNA: TGTGCCTGGAGCTTAAACACCATATATTTT
J gene: TRBJ1-1; D gene: .; V gene: TRBV5-1; clone size: .; CDR3 protein: CASTRVGHAEAFF; CDR3 DNA: TGCGCCAGCACGCGGGTGGGACACGCTGAAGCTTTCTTT
J gene: TRBJ1-5; D gene: .; V gene: TRBV23-1; clone size: .; CDR3 protein: CASPTRQGRSRSNQPQHF; CDR3 DNA: TGCGCCAGCCCTACGCGGCAGGGGCGAAGTAGGAGCAATCAGCCCCAGCATTTT
J gene: TRBJ1-1; D gene: .; V gene: TRBV5-4; clone size: .; CDR3 protein: CASSLEPTLMNTEAFF; CDR3 DNA: TGTGCCAGCAGCTTGGAACCGACTCTAATGAACACTGAAGCTTTCTTT
J gene: TRBJ2-2; D gene: .; V gene: TRBV4-2; clone size: .; CDR3 protein: CASSQDYPESGELFF; CDR3 DNA: TGTGCCAGCAGCCAAGATTACCCGGAGTCCGGGGAGCTGTTTTTT
J gene: TRBJ2-7; D gene: .; V gene: TRBV5-1; clone size: .; CDR3 protein: CASSSGTPGRNEQYF; CDR3 DNA: TGCGCCAGCAGCTCCGGGACTCCAGGCAGGAACGAGCAGTACTTC